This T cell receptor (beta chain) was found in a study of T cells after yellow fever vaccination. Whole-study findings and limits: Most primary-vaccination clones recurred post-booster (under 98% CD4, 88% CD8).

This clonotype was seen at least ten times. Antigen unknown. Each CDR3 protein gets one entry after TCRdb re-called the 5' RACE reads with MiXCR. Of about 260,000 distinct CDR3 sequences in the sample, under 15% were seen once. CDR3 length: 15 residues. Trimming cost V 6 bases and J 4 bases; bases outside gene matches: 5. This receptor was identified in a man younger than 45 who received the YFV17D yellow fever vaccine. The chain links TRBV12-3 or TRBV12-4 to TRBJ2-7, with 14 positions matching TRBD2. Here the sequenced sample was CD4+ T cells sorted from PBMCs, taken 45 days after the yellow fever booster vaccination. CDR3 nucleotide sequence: TGTGCCAGCAGCCCCGGGACTAGCGGGAGTTACGAGCAGTACTTC. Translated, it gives CASSPGTSGSYEQYF.